One sample yielded the 28 T cell receptor beta chains listed below, sequenced in a study of spatial heterogeneity in lung cancer. Time point: sample taken at primary tumor resection. Unsorted whole RNA from tumor, nontumor lung or frozen PBMC underwent sequencing. In TCRdb, the 5' RACE reads were re-called with MiXCR into one record per CDR3 protein. The repertoire holds about 26,000 distinct CDR3 sequences, with 13% as singletons. Material: PBMCs, obtained at surgery. The receptor source for this set is a female donor with early-stage non-small cell lung cancer.

This clonotype has at least ten counts. The chain couples TRBV14 to TRBJ1-6, with 9 bases matching TRBD1. Per the germline V gene, CDR1 is SGHDN and CDR2 is FVKESK. V gave up 4 bases and J gave up 8 bases; unmatched junction bases: 9. This CDR3 spans 16 amino acids. CDR3 coding DNA: TGTGCCAGCAGCCTACTCCTACAGGGGGCTTATTCACCCCTCCACTTT. This translates into CASSLLLQGAYSPLHF.

Many counts were recorded for this clonotype. The CDR3 is CSVDKETQYF. The CDR3 DNA reads as TGCAGCGTGGATAAAGAGACCCAGTACTTC. The chain couples TRBV29-1 to TRBJ2-5; D gene unclear. The germline V gene has CDR1 SQVTM and CDR2 ANQGSEA. This CDR3 region has 10 residues. V gave up 6 bases and J gave up 3 bases, with 5 bases separating them.

This clonotype was counted only a few times. The CDR3 region is CASSLAGDSNTEAFF. The CDR3 bases are TGCGCCAGCAGCTTGGCGGGGGACTCGAACACTGAAGCTTTCTTT. This chain connects TRBV5-1 to TRBJ1-1; D perhaps matches TRBD1 (5 bases). This CDR3 contains 15 residues. The V end was cut by 0 bases, the J end by 1 base, with 10 bases between. Germline V CDR1 and CDR2: SGHRS, YFSETQ.

This clonotype was picked up many times. The rearrangement joins TRBV6-2 or TRBV6-3 to TRBJ1-5, with TRBD1 matching 7 bases. CDR3 length equals 14 residues. Per the germline V gene, CDR1 is MNHEY and CDR2 is SVGEGT. V dropped 11 bases and J dropped 3; count of bases not matched to a gene: 10. The CDR3 sequence: CAATTGTDNQPQHF. The DNA of the CDR3 is TGTGCCGCCACAACCGGGACAGACAATCAGCCCCAGCATTTT.

This clonotype was counted ten times or more. CDR3 DNA sequence: TGCGCCAGCAGCCAAGATCCTCGGAGGGCGCAGTACTTC. Translating gives CASSQDPRRAQYF. J is TRBJ2-7 and V is TRBV4-3, with D maybe TRBD2 (6 bases). The CDR3 extends over 13 amino acids. Germline values: CDR1 LGHNA, CDR2 YSLEER. Trimming took off 0 bases at V and 9 bases at J, with 12 bases between the two ends.

Many counts were recorded for this clonotype. The chain has TRBV7-9 and TRBJ2-1; no clear D. The germline gives CDR1 SEHNR, CDR2 FQNEAQ (reference sequence). The CDR3 loop spans 13 amino acids. Between the trimmed V and J ends, which lost 8 bases and 0 bases, there was a span of 8 bases. In DNA, the CDR3 is TGTGCCAGCGGCGTGAGCTCCTACAATGAGCAGTTCTTC. Its translation is CASGVSSYNEQFF.

The V gene is TRBV20-1, the J gene TRBJ2-2; D gene ambiguous. Per germline, CDR1 DFQATT and CDR2 SNEGSKA (reference sequence). The CDR3 sequence is 14 residues long. Trimming took 2 bases from V and 5 from J, leaving 12 bases between them. CDR3 sequence reads: CSARMVRETGELFF. CDR3 coding DNA: TGCAGTGCTAGAATGGTCAGAGAAACCGGGGAGCTGTTTTTT.

V usage is TRBV29-1 and J usage is TRBJ2-7; 8 bases match TRBD2. The germline V gene has CDR1 SQVTM and CDR2 ANQGSEA. J was trimmed by 2 bases and V by 3 bases; bases with no gene match: 6. The CDR3 runs 14 residues. CDR3 sequence: CSVDSGRGTYEQYF. The DNA for the CDR3 is TGCAGCGTTGACTCCGGGAGGGGCACCTACGAGCAGTACTTC.

The chain has TRBV12-3 or TRBV12-4 and TRBJ2-3, with a tentative D call TRBD2 (6 bases). This CDR3 is 16 amino acids long. V lost 1 base and J 3 bases, leaving 14 bases between the germline ends. The DNA for the CDR3 is TGTGCCAGCAGTTTAGGTGAGAGGGAGGCGACAGATACGCAGTATTTT. Amino acid sequence: CASSLGEREATDTQYF.

This clonotype has at least ten counts. The chain recombines TRBV6-5 with TRBJ1-1; 8 bases line up with TRBD1. CDR3 length: 13 residues. Looked up from germline, CDR1 is MNHEY and CDR2 is SVGAGI. V was pared by 6 bases and J by 4 bases, with 4 bases of the junction left unmatched. CDR3 residues: CASRTGGSTEAFF. CDR3 bases: TGTGCCAGCAGAACAGGGGGATCCACTGAAGCTTTCTTT.

This clonotype was picked up many times. The CDR3 nucleotides are TGTGCCACCAGCAGAGAATCAAGCTCAGGGGGTGCCAAAAACATTCAGTACTTC. It translates to CATSRESSSGGAKNIQYF. The chain combines TRBV15 with TRBJ2-4; TRBD1 aligns across 7 bases. Trimming removed 0 bases from V and 1 base from J; junction bases left unmatched: 9. The CDR3 runs to 18 residues. Germline V lookup: CDR1 LNHNV, CDR2 YYDKDF (reference sequence).

The table lists this clonotype with many counts. The J gene is TRBJ2-1, the V gene TRBV7-2, with D possibly being TRBD1 or TRBD2 (7 bases each). The V gene's germline CDR1 is SGHTA and CDR2 FQGNSA. CDR3 size: 15 residues. V lost 4 bases and J 3 bases, leaving 13 bases between the germline ends. This chain's CDR3 is CASSSLRGGYNEQFF. The CDR3 DNA reads TGTGCCAGCAGCTCCCTCAGGGGGGGCTACAATGAGCAGTTCTTC.

Many counts were recorded for this clonotype. V gene TRBV5-8 combines with J gene TRBJ2-1, with TRBD2 identical over 8 bases. CDR3 size: 18 residues. Looked up from germline, CDR1 is SGHTS and CDR2 is YDEGEE. With 4 bases clipped from V and 0 bases from J, the junction kept 12 bases outside the gene matches. In nucleotides, the CDR3 is TGTGCCAGCAGCCTCCGGGGGGGCCACCGCAGCTCCTACAATGAGCAGTTCTTC. This translates into CASSLRGGHRSSYNEQFF.

The V and J genes are TRBV6-6 and TRBJ1-4; 7 nucleotides match TRBD1. V was clipped by 4 bases and J by 6 bases; unmatched bases: 2. The CDR3 length is 13 residues. The germline gives CDR1 MNHNY, CDR2 SVGAGI (reference sequence). CDR3 in DNA: TGTGCCAGCAGTTCGACAGGGTATGAAAAACTGTTTTTT. Residues: CASSSTGYEKLFF.

This clonotype showed up just a few times. The V and J genes are TRBV7-2 and TRBJ2-3; 8 bases align to TRBD1. The V gene's germline CDR1 is SGHTA and CDR2 FQGNSA. The CDR3 contains 14 residues. The J segment lost 4 bases and the V segment lost 4 bases, leaving 4 bases of the junction unmatched. The CDR3 DNA follows: TGTGCCAGCAGCTCATGGACAGGGTCAGATACGCAGTATTTT. This sequence encodes CASSSWTGSDTQYF.

This clonotype was recorded at least ten times. This chain links TRBV20-1 with TRBJ1-6, with 7 bases matching TRBD1. V dropped 0 bases and J dropped 9; count of bases not matched to a gene: 8. The CDR3 totals 15 residues. Per the germline V gene, CDR1 is DFQATT and CDR2 is SNEGSKA (reference sequence). The CDR3: CSARDTGTGVSPLHF. In nucleotides, the CDR3 is TGCAGTGCTAGAGACACGGGCACAGGGGTTTCACCCCTCCACTTT.

CDR3 sequence reads: CASSQEVAGNTYEQYF. Written as DNA, the CDR3 is TGTGCCAGCAGCCAAGAAGTAGCGGGAAATACCTACGAGCAGTACTTC. This sequence joins TRBV4-2 and TRBJ2-7; 8 bases match TRBD2. This CDR3 has 16 residues. The germline CDR1 and CDR2 sequences are LGHNA and YNFKEQ. Trimming cost V 0 bases and J 2 bases; bases outside gene matches: 6.

This clonotype was picked up many times. The V call is TRBV20-1, the J call TRBJ2-1, with D tentatively TRBD1 or TRBD2 (5 bases each). The CDR3 runs to 15 residues. Trimming left V 5 bases short and J 4 bases short, with 18 bases between. CDR1 is DFQATT, CDR2 SNEGSKA, per germline (reference sequence). The CDR3 coding sequence is TGCAGTGCTCTCGAGGCCTCAGGGAGATACAATGAGCAGTTCTTC. Its protein is CSALEASGRYNEQFF.

The chain employs TRBV7-2 and TRBJ2-5; D possibly corresponds to TRBD2 (6 bases). Per germline, CDR1 SGHTA and CDR2 FQGNSA. The CDR3 has 16 amino acids. Trimming took off 1 base at V and 2 bases at J, with 14 bases between the two ends. The DNA for the CDR3 is TGTGCCAGCAGCTTAGTAGGAGGGGAAGGTCAAGAGACCCAGTACTTC. Translating gives CASSLVGGEGQETQYF.

This sequence joins TRBV28 and TRBJ1-1, with a possible D match to TRBD1 (6 bases). Deletions cut 7 bases from V and 1 base from J, with 13 bases between. In germline, CDR1 is MDHEN, CDR2 SYDVKM. CDR3 length: 14 amino acids. CDR3 DNA: TGTGCCAGCATCATCCGGGGGCCGAACACTGAAGCTTTCTTT. As protein: CASIIRGPNTEAFF.

In this sample, this clonotype turned up many times. J is TRBJ2-2 and V is TRBV6-2 or TRBV6-3; 7 bases map to TRBD1. CDR1 MNHEY and CDR2 SVGEGT come from the germline V gene. The junction had 6 bases not matched to a gene; V was cut back by 6 bases and J by 5 bases. This CDR3 contains 14 residues. The CDR3 bases are TGTGCCAGCAGGCCACAGGGGATAACCGGGGAGCTGTTTTTT. It yields the protein CASRPQGITGELFF.

This clonotype was found many times. The chain couples TRBV18 to TRBJ2-5; D may be TRBD1 (6 bases). V was shortened by 4 bases and J by 2 bases, with 14 bases between the two germline ends. CDR3 length equals 15 residues. Germline CDR1 reads KGHSH; CDR2 reads LQKENI. The CDR3 here is CASSLWGHRQETQYF. The CDR3 DNA reads TGTGCCAGCTCACTGTGGGGGCATCGGCAAGAGACCCAGTACTTC. Drawing the rest from reference TRBV18 and TRBJ2-5, the complete variable domain is NAGVMQNPRHLVRRRGQEARLRCSPMKGHSHVYWYRQLPEEGLKFMVYLQKENIIDESGMPKERFSAEFPKEGPSILRIQQVVRGDSAAYFCASSLWGHRQETQYFGPGTRLLVL.

This clonotype showed up many times. The chain links TRBV29-1 to TRBJ2-6, with D possibly TRBD1 on 5 matching bases. Germline CDR1 reads SQVTM; CDR2 reads ANQGSEA. V shed 7 bases and J shed 9 bases, with 34 bases lying between them. There are 19 residues in the CDR3. The CDR3 nucleotides read TGCAGCGATACCATCCCCAACAGGCGCTTACAGATGCCCCACAACGTCCTGACTTTC. Translation gives CSDTIPNRRLQMPHNVLTF.

This clonotype was detected many times. The chain employs TRBV12-3 or TRBV12-4 and TRBJ1-1; perhaps TRBD1 as D (5 bases). CDR3 length: 14 residues. V lost 6 bases, J lost 5 bases, and 16 bases lay in between. CDR3 protein: CASSTGGSGTEAFF. In DNA, the CDR3 is TGTGCCAGCAGCACCGGGGGGTCGGGGACTGAAGCTTTCTTT.

This clonotype has ten or more counts. The V gene is TRBV7-2, the J gene TRBJ2-1, with 10 positions matching TRBD2. CDR1 is SGHTA, CDR2 FQGNSA, per germline. CDR3 length: 15 residues. V dropped 7 bases and J dropped 7; count of bases not matched to a gene: 10. For the CDR3, the DNA is TGTGCCAGCAACCTCAACCTAGCGGGAGTAAATGAGCAGTTCTTC. It specifies CASNLNLAGVNEQFF.

Many counts were recorded for this clonotype. V and J are TRBV20-1 and TRBJ2-3; D is undetermined. From germline, CDR1 is DFQATT and CDR2 SNEGSKA (reference sequence). The CDR3 runs 14 residues. Trimming removed 5 bases from V and 6 bases from J, with 18 bases in between. The chain's CDR3 is CSAYMTVSPDTQYF. CDR3 DNA: TGCAGTGCTTACATGACCGTCTCCCCGGATACGCAGTATTTT.

A few counts support this clonotype. The rearrangement links TRBV6-5 to TRBJ1-1, with D unresolved. The CDR3 is made up of 14 amino acids. The germline CDR1 and CDR2 sequences are MNHEY and SVGAGI. Trimming shortened V by 1 base and J by 1 base, and 7 bases separated the two germline ends. For the CDR3, the DNA is TGTGCCAGCAGTTACTTGGACTCGAACACTGAAGCTTTCTTT. Translating it yields CASSYLDSNTEAFF.

There are many counts of this clonotype. The chain has TRBV27 and TRBJ2-3; 10 nucleotides agree with TRBD2. This CDR3 is built from 18 residues. Germline CDR1 MNHEY, CDR2 SMNVEV (reference sequence). Trimming at V came to 3 bases and at J to 4 bases, leaving 13 bases not matched to a gene. The CDR3 loop is CASSFFSSGSRVADTQYF. The CDR3 DNA reads TGTGCCAGCAGTTTCTTCTCTAGCGGGAGTAGGGTCGCAGATACGCAGTATTTT.